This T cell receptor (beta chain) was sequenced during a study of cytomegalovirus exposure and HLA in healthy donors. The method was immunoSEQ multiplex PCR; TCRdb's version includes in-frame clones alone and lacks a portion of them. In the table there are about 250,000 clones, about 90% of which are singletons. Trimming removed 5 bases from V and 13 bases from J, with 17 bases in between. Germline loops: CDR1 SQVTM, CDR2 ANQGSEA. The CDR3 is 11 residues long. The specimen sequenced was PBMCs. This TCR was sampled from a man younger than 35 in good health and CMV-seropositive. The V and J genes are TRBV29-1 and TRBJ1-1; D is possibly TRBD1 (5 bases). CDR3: CSVRAGHGDFF. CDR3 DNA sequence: TGCAGCGTTCGGGCAGGGCATGGCGATTTCTTT.